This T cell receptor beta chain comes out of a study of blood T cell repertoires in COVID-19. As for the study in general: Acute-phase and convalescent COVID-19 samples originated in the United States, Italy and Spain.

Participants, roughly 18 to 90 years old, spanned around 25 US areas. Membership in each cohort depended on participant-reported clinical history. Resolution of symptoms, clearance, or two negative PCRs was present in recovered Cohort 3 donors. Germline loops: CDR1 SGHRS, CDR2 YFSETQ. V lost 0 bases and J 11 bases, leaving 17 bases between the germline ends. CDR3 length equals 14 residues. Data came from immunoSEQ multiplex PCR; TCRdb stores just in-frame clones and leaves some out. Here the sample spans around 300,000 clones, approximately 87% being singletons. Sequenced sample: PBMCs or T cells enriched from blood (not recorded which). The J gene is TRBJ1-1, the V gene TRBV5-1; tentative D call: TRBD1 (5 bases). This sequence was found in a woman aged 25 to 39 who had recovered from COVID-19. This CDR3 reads CASSLDGRTSSAFF. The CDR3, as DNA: TGCGCCAGCAGCTTGGATGGCAGGACAAGTAGTGCTTTCTTT.